These T cell receptor beta chains were read from a single sample in a study of regulatory T cells in long-lasting Graves disease. Each CDR3 protein gets one entry after TCRdb re-called the multiplex PCR reads with MiXCR. This sample has about 420,000 distinct CDR3 sequences; 16% occur once, and the top ten carry under 30%. The sample also formed part of further work on T cells in Graves' hyperthyroidism and ophthalmopathy.

Specimen: peripheral blood mononuclear cells (PBMCs), collected at new diagnosis, from a patient treated with antithyroid drugs. The receptor source for this set is a woman in her late teens or twenties with Graves disease. Each CDR3 is given with its conserved first and last residue. A D gene is named only where the DNA matches it firmly. Where a row states a size, it is once, few, many or the class of an expanded clone; other rows omit it.

len,d_gene,j_gene,v_gene,abundance,CDR3nt,CDR3aa
13,NA,TRBJ1-5,TRBV15,few,TGTGCCACCAGCAGAGCTTTGGGTCAGCCCCAGCATTTT,CATSRALGQPQHF
14,NA,TRBJ2-7,TRBV9,NA,TGTGCCAGCAGCGGCGGGACAGAAATTTACGAGCAGTACTTC,CASSGGTEIYEQYF
11,NA,TRBJ2-1,TRBV20-1,many,TGCAGTGCTAGAGATGAAGATGAGCAGTTCTTC,CSARDEDEQFF
15,TRBD2,TRBJ2-1,TRBV6-2/TRBV6-3,NA,TGTGCCAGCAATCCACTAGCGGGAGGCTACAATGAGCAGTTCTTC,CASNPLAGGYNEQFF
16,TRBD1,TRBJ2-4,TRBV12-3/TRBV12-4,many,TGTGCCAGCAGTTCTACCGGGACAGGGATTCCGTACATTCAGTACTTC,CASSSTGTGIPYIQYF
18,TRBD2,TRBJ2-7,TRBV27,NA,TGTGCCACGCTTGCCCGGGGACTAGCGGGAGGGCCTCTCTACGAGCAGTACTTC,CATLARGLAGGPLYEQYF
14,TRBD1,TRBJ2-3,TRBV20-1,few,TGCAGTAACCCGGACAGGGACAACACAGATACGCAGTATTTT,CSNPDRDNTDTQYF
15,NA,TRBJ1-5,TRBV19,few,TGTGCCAGTAGTATAGAGAACAGGGCAGGTCAGCCCCAGCATTTT,CASSIENRAGQPQHF
16,TRBD1,TRBJ2-4,TRBV7-9,NA,TGTGCCAGCAGCTTAAACACAGGGGGCGTAGGCAACATTCAGTACTTC,CASSLNTGGVGNIQYF
14,NA,TRBJ2-1,TRBV6-5,many,TGTGCCAGCAGCTACGATTTGCGGGACAATGAGCAGTTCTTC,CASSYDLRDNEQFF
13,TRBD1,TRBJ1-1,TRBV27,many,TGTGCCCGACAGGGGGCGTTGAACACTGAAGCTTTCTTT,CARQGALNTEAFF
14,TRBD2,TRBJ2-7,TRBV20-1,many,TGCAGTGCTATAAATAGCGGGACCGTGGGGGAGCAGTACTTC,CSAINSGTVGEQYF
13,NA,TRBJ2-1,TRBV28,few,TGTGCCAGCAGTTTGACTACAGGGACTGAGCAGTTCTTC,CASSLTTGTEQFF
16,TRBD2,TRBJ2-3,TRBV7-2,many,TGTGCCAGCAGCGTGACCGGGACTAGGAGCACAGATACGCAGTATTTT,CASSVTGTRSTDTQYF
14,TRBD2,TRBJ2-7,TRBV2,NA,TGTGCCAGCAGCCGGGAGGGGTTGGTCTACGAGCAGTACTTC,CASSREGLVYEQYF
16,TRBD2,TRBJ2-1,TRBV6-1,many,TGTGCCAGCAGCCCCTCGGGGACTAGCGTTATCAATGAGCAGTTCTTC,CASSPSGTSVINEQFF